This TCR beta chain was sequenced for a study of human T cells and chemical hapten exposure. A single record per CDR3 protein comes from TCRdb applying MiXCR to the RACE reads. This sample has some 300,000 distinct CDR3 sequences; around 5.5% occur once, and the top ten carry about 8.2%. The CDR3 has 16 amino acids. With 3 bases removed from V and 1 base from J, the gap between germline ends came to 14 bases. Germline V gene sequence: CDR1 LGHNA, CDR2 YSLEER. In its sample, this clonotype was seen many times. As for time point: pre-sensitization, week 0. Treatment indicated: therapeutic diphenylcyclopropenone sensitization with weekly scalp DPC.

This TCR was sampled from a woman between 18 and 30 years old with alopecia areata. Some clones in this sample may be carry-over from other donors' samples. The sequencing here drew on whole blood, taken in connection with sensitization to the hapten diphenylcyclopropenone (DPC). The chain employs TRBV4-3 and TRBJ2-3; D possibly matches TRBD1 or TRBD2 (5 bases each). This chain's CDR3 is CASSQIPGRGTDTQYF. DNA of the CDR3: TGCGCCAGCAGCCAGATACCGGGACGGGGCACAGATACGCAGTATTTT.